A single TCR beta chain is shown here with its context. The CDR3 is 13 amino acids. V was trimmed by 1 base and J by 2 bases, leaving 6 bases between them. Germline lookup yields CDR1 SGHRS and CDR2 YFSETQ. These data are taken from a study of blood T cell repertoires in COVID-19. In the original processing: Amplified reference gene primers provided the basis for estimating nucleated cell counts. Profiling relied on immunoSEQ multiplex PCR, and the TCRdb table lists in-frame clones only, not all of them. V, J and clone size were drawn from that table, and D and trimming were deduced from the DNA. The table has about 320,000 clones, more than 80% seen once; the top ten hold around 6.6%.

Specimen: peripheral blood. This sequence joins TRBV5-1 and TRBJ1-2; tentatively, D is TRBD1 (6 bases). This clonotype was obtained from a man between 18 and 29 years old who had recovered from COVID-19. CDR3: CASSLQGNYGYTF. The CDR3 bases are TGCGCCAGCAGCTTGCAGGGGAACTATGGCTACACCTTC.